Following are 27 T cell receptor beta chains from one sample sequenced in a study of shared clonotypes between healthy human individuals. This table comes from immunoSEQ multiplex PCR, and its TCRdb copy is limited to in-frame clones, with some not included. The repertoire holds roughly 550,000 clones, with 95% to 96% as singletons. Terminally differentiated effector memory CD45RA+ cells were excluded from the naive CD8 cells, which were CD45RO-negative and positively selected for CCR7. The source material was naive CD8+ T cells sorted from blood. Receptor source: a woman aged 30 to 39 in good health.

The chain links TRBV7-9 to TRBJ2-5; D not certain. The tail of the sequence fits TRBJ2-7 better, so the J call may be wrong. The CDR3 is made up of 12 amino acids. Germline V lookup: CDR1 SEHNR, CDR2 FQNEAQ (reference sequence). The CDR3 protein is CASSPGPYEQYF. The CDR3 DNA reads as TGTGCCAGCAGCCCCGGGCCCTACGAGCAGTACTTC.

The genes are TRBV5-8 and TRBJ2-7; 7 bases agree with TRBD2. The V gene end was trimmed by 4 bases and the J gene end by 4 bases; junction bases not matched to a gene: 2. The length of the CDR3 is 12 residues. The germline V gene encodes CDR1 SGHTS and CDR2 YDEGEE. The CDR3 is CASSGRGYEQYF. The CDR3, as DNA: TGTGCCAGCAGCGGGCGGGGGTACGAGCAGTACTTC. Full variable domain (remainder filled in from reference TRBV5-8 and TRBJ2-7): EAGVTQSPTHLIKTRGQQATLRCSPISGHTSVYWYQQALGLGLQFLLWYDEGEERNRGNFPPRFSGRQFPNYSSELNVNALELEDSALYLCASSGRGYEQYFGPGTRLTVT.

The chain recombines TRBV10-2 with TRBJ2-3; 9 bases agree with TRBD2. Germline V CDR1 and CDR2: WSHSY, SAAADI. Germline trimming cut 6 bases from V and 5 bases from J; bases unmatched to any gene: 9. The CDR3 runs to 15 residues. The CDR3 is CASRNIAGAIDTQYF. The CDR3 bases are TGCGCCAGCAGAAACATAGCGGGAGCGATAGATACGCAGTATTTT.

The V gene is TRBV5-1, the J gene TRBJ1-2; D remains ambiguous. The ends were cut back, 0 bases at V and 2 bases at J, with 5 bases in the middle. The CDR3 sequence is 13 residues long. Germline assignment: CDR1 SGHRS and CDR2 YFSETQ. Written as DNA, the CDR3 is TGCGCCAGCAGCTTGGTGGAGAACTATGGCTACACCTTC. This codes for CASSLVENYGYTF.

This rearrangement joins TRBV7-9 to TRBJ2-1, with D tentatively TRBD2 (6 bases). There are 17 residues in the CDR3. V gave up 4 bases and J gave up 1 base, with 17 bases separating them. Germline-derived CDR1 and CDR2 are SEHNR and FQNEAQ (reference sequence). CDR3 region: CASSSSGILASYNEQFF. For the CDR3, the DNA is TGTGCCAGCAGCTCCTCGGGTATTCTAGCGTCCTACAATGAGCAGTTCTTC. The full variable domain, with the rest looked up from reference TRBV7-9 and TRBJ2-1, is DTGVSQNPRHKITKRGQNVTFRCDPISEHNRLYWYRQTLGQGPEFLTYFQNEAQLEKSRLLSDRFSAERPKGSFSTLEIQRTEQGDSAMYLCASSSSGILASYNEQFFGPGTRLTVL.

The V and J genes are TRBV7-8 and TRBJ2-7, with 7 bases lining up with TRBD2. The ends lost 2 bases at V and 4 bases at J; junction bases unmatched: 8. CDR1 and CDR2 from the germline V gene are SGHVS and FQNEAQ. The CDR3 has 15 residues. The CDR3 coding sequence is TGTGCCAGCAGCTTACGTCCGGGGGGAGTTTACGAGCAGTACTTC. It codes for CASSLRPGGVYEQYF.

This clone was seen a few times. V and J are TRBV2 and TRBJ1-5, with 8 bases that match TRBD1. The junction had 3 bases not matched to a gene; V was cut back by 6 bases and J by 2 bases. Germline CDR1 SNHLY, CDR2 FYNNEI. The CDR3 extends over 14 amino acids. This chain's CDR3 is CASRGGQGNQPQHF. In DNA form, the CDR3 reads TGTGCCAGCAGAGGGGGACAGGGCAATCAGCCCCAGCATTTT.

The chain has TRBV28 and TRBJ2-3; TRBD2 agrees at 14 bases. V was clipped by 5 bases and J by 9 bases; unmatched bases: 7. Germline assignment: CDR1 MDHEN and CDR2 SYDVKM. The CDR3 is 15 amino acids. DNA for the CDR3: TGTGCCAGCAGTCTAAGACTAGCGGGAGGGCCGACGCAGTATTTT. The encoded protein is CASSLRLAGGPTQYF.

This rearrangement joins TRBV28 to TRBJ2-3; TRBD2 matches at 7 bases. V lost 0 bases and J lost 3; bases outside the gene matches: 6. This CDR3 region has 16 residues. Germline lookup yields CDR1 MDHEN and CDR2 SYDVKM. The CDR3 sequence is CASSLWGGSYTDTQYF. The DNA for the CDR3 is TGTGCCAGCAGTTTATGGGGGGGGAGTTATACAGATACGCAGTATTTT.

The CDR3 region is CASSPRLSEKLFF. Here the CDR3 DNA reads TGTGCCAGCAGCCCGAGGTTGAGTGAAAAACTGTTTTTT. The chain has TRBV5-6 and TRBJ1-4; D is ambiguous. The CDR3 loop spans 13 amino acids. The V gene lost 4 bases and the J gene lost 7 bases, with 11 bases spanning the gap. Germline V gene sequence: CDR1 SGHDT, CDR2 YYEEEE.

The J gene is TRBJ2-7, the V gene TRBV4-1; 12 bases match TRBD1. The CDR3 is 15 residues long. Germline trimming cut 1 base from V and 7 bases from J; bases unmatched to any gene: 5. Germline CDR1 MGHRA, CDR2 YSYEKL. This chain's CDR3 is CASSQGDRGRWEQYF. In DNA form, the CDR3 reads TGCGCCAGCAGCCAAGGGGACAGGGGGCGTTGGGAGCAGTACTTC.

This chain uses TRBV28 with TRBJ1-2; no reliable D call. The V gene's germline CDR1 is MDHEN and CDR2 SYDVKM. V dropped 3 bases and J dropped 2 bases, with 16 bases sitting between them. This CDR3 region has 16 residues. The CDR3 sequence is CASSFSTLGWNYGYTF. DNA for the CDR3: TGTGCCAGCAGTTTTAGTACTCTAGGGTGGAACTATGGCTACACCTTC.

CDR3 amino acids: CSDTETWGTNEQFF. CDR3 nucleotide sequence: TGCAGCGACACGGAGACCTGGGGTACCAATGAGCAGTTCTTC. The chain is built from TRBV29-1 and TRBJ2-1, with D uncertain. The germline gives CDR1 SQVTM, CDR2 ANQGSEA. This CDR3 region has 14 residues. V lost 7 bases and J 6 bases, leaving 19 bases between the germline ends.

This rearrangement joins TRBV4-2 to TRBJ2-1, with D tentatively TRBD2 (6 bases). CDR1 and CDR2 (germline): LGHNA, YNFKEQ. V was pared by 6 bases and J by 2 bases, with 26 bases between. The CDR3 runs 19 residues. CDR3 nucleotides: TGTGCCAGCAGACCCGAGACCCAGTCCGGGACTTACACCTACAATGAGCAGTTCTTC. It encodes CASRPETQSGTYTYNEQFF.

This clone was picked up one time. The chain couples TRBV28 to TRBJ2-7; a possible D gene is TRBD2 (6 bases). V lost 6 bases and J 2 bases, leaving 14 bases between the germline ends. The CDR3 covers 14 residues. Looked up from germline, CDR1 is MDHEN and CDR2 is SYDVKM. CDR3 coding DNA: TGTGCCAGCAGGCCCGGGACTGGGGCCTACGAGCAGTACTTC. Translation gives CASRPGTGAYEQYF.

This clone was recorded only once. The rearrangement links TRBV6-5 to TRBJ2-7; 10 bases agree with TRBD2. CDR1 is MNHEY, CDR2 SVGAGI, per germline. The trim removed 4 bases at V and 3 bases at J, leaving 6 bases unmatched. The CDR3 totals 15 residues. The CDR3 nucleotides are TGTGCCAGCAGTTCCGGGCTAGCGGGAGACTACGAGCAGTACTTC. This sequence encodes CASSSGLAGDYEQYF.

CDR3 residues: CATSMDRVIGELFF. CDR3 in DNA: TGTGCCACCAGTATGGACAGGGTGATCGGGGAGCTGTTTTTT. The chain has TRBV15 and TRBJ2-2; 8 bases map to TRBD1. Germline V CDR1 and CDR2: LNHNV, YYDKDF (reference sequence). The CDR3 loop spans 14 amino acids. The V gene end was trimmed by 6 bases and the J gene end by 7 bases; junction bases not matched to a gene: 7. The whole variable domain, remainder taken from reference TRBV15 and TRBJ2-2, is DAMVIQNPRYQVTQFGKPVTLSCSQTLNHNVMYWYQQKSSQAPKLLFHYYDKDFNNEADTPDNFQSRRPNTSFCFLDIRSPGLGDTAMYLCATSMDRVIGELFFGEGSRLTVL.

This chain links TRBV15 with TRBJ1-1; D is unclear. This CDR3 spans 14 amino acids. Per germline, CDR1 LNHNV and CDR2 YYDKDF (reference sequence). With 8 bases removed from V and 7 bases from J, the gap between germline ends came to 20 bases. CDR3 region: CATSFSPEHDEAFF. CDR3 bases: TGTGCCACCTCCTTTAGCCCTGAACATGATGAAGCTTTCTTT.

V usage is TRBV5-4 and J usage is TRBJ2-2, with D possibly being TRBD2 (6 bases). CDR1 and CDR2 (germline): SGHNT, YYREEE (reference sequence). Trimming left V 1 base short and J 6 bases short, with 7 bases between. CDR3 length equals 13 residues. The CDR3 is CASSLWEAGELFF. CDR3 DNA sequence: TGTGCCAGCAGCTTGTGGGAGGCCGGGGAGCTGTTTTTT.

The J gene is TRBJ1-3, the V gene TRBV7-9; D might be TRBD1 (5 bases). V lost 5 bases and J 4 bases, leaving 12 bases between the germline ends. This CDR3 contains 14 residues. CDR1 is SEHNR, CDR2 FQNEAQ, per germline (reference sequence). DNA for the CDR3: TGTGCCAGCAGCGCCCGTCGGGGGGGAAACACCATATATTTT. This sequence encodes CASSARRGGNTIYF.

Comments on this clone: Other nucleotide sequences from this sample produce the same CDR3. V usage is TRBV4-1 and J usage is TRBJ2-7; 7 bases agree with TRBD2. The trim removed 0 bases at V and 3 bases at J, leaving 5 bases unmatched. Germline V gene lookup returns CDR1 MGHRA and CDR2 YSYEKL. The CDR3 has 15 amino acids. DNA of the CDR3: TGCGCCAGCAGCCAAGATCGCGGGAGTAGCTACGAGCAGTACTTC. This sequence encodes CASSQDRGSSYEQYF.

The genes are TRBV21-1 and TRBJ2-1; the DNA was not compared with TRBD1, the D call given in the table. TRBV21-1 is noted as a pseudogene. This CDR3 contains 15 residues. The CDR3 sequence is CASSLRQGTYNEQFF. CDR3 DNA: TGTGCCAGCAGCCTCCGACAGGGGACCTACAATGAGCAGTTCTTC.

The chain has TRBV7-9 and TRBJ1-2; a possible D gene is TRBD1 (6 bases). V dropped 3 bases and J dropped 2 bases, with 10 bases sitting between them. The CDR3 sequence is 14 residues long. Germline-derived CDR1 and CDR2 are SEHNR and FQNEAQ (reference sequence). The CDR3 protein is CASSFRQGNYGYTF. The CDR3 DNA sequence: TGTGCCAGCAGCTTTAGGCAGGGGAACTATGGCTACACCTTC. The variable domain in full, completed from reference TRBV7-9 and TRBJ1-2, reads DTGVSQNPRHKITKRGQNVTFRCDPISEHNRLYWYRQTLGQGPEFLTYFQNEAQLEKSRLLSDRFSAERPKGSFSTLEIQRTEQGDSAMYLCASSFRQGNYGYTFGSGTRLTVV.

This rearrangement joins TRBV28 to TRBJ1-2; 10 positions agree with TRBD1. With V trimmed by 5 bases and J by 5 bases, 8 bases remained unmatched. The CDR3 loop spans 15 amino acids. CDR1 is MDHEN, CDR2 SYDVKM, per germline. The CDR3 loop reads CASSPGTGAGYGYTF. CDR3 bases: TGTGCCAGCAGTCCAGGGACAGGGGCCGGGTATGGCTACACCTTC.

The genes are TRBV27 and TRBJ1-1, with D maybe TRBD1 (5 bases). This CDR3 is 11 amino acids long. Trimming shortened V by 10 bases and J by 6 bases, and 12 bases separated the two germline ends. Per germline, CDR1 MNHEY and CDR2 SMNVEV (reference sequence). This chain's CDR3 is CATLRGPEAFF. Written as DNA, the CDR3 is TGTGCCACCCTGAGGGGTCCTGAAGCTTTCTTT.

The J gene is TRBJ1-5, the V gene TRBV7-9, with 9 bases matching TRBD1. The length of the CDR3 is 15 residues. V was pared by 4 bases and J by 2 bases, with 3 bases of the junction left unmatched. CDR1 is SEHNR, CDR2 FQNEAQ, per germline (reference sequence). The CDR3: CASSSDRGRNQPQHF. Here the CDR3 DNA reads TGTGCCAGCAGCTCGGACAGGGGCCGCAATCAGCCCCAGCATTTT.

The J gene is TRBJ1-5, the V gene TRBV28; D may be TRBD1 (6 bases). This CDR3 spans 15 amino acids. The germline gives CDR1 MDHEN, CDR2 SYDVKM. The V gene lost 3 bases and the J gene lost 4 bases, with 13 bases spanning the gap. CDR3 protein: CASSFLRGANQPQHF. The CDR3 coding sequence is TGTGCCAGCAGTTTTCTGAGGGGGGCTAATCAGCCCCAGCATTTT.